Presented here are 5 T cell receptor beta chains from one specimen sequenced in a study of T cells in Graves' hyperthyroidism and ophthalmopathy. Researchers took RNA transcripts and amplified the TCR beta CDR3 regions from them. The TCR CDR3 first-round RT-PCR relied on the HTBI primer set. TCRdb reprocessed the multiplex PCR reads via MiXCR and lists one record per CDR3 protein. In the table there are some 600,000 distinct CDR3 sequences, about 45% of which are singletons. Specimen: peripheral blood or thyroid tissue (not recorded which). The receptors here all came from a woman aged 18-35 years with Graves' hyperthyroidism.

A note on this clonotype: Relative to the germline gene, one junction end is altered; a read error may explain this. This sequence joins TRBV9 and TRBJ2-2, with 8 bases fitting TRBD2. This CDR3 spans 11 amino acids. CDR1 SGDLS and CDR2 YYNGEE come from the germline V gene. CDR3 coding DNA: TGTGCCAGCAGCGCAGAAGCGGGAGCTGTTTTT. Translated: CASSAEAGAVF.

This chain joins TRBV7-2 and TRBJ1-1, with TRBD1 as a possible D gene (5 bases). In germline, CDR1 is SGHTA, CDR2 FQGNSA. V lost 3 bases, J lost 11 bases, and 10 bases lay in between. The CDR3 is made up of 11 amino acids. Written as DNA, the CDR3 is TGTGCCAGCAGCTTGGAGGGGCACGCTTTCTTT. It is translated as CASSLEGHAFF. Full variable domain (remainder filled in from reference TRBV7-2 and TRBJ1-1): GAGVSQSPSNKVTEKGKDVELRCDPISGHTALYWYRQSLGQGLEFLIYFQGNSAPDKSGLPSDRFSAERTGGSVSTLTIQRTQQEDSAVYLCASSLEGHAFFGQGTRLTVV.

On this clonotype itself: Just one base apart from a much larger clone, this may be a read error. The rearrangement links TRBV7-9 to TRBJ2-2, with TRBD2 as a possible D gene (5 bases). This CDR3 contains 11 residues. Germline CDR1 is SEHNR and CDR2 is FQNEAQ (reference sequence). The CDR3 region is CASSPSGELSF. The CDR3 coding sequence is TGTGCCAGCAGCCCGTCCGGGGAGCTGTCTTTT.

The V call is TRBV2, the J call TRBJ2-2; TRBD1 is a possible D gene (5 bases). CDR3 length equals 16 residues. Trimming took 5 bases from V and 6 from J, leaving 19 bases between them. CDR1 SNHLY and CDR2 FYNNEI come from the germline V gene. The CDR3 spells CASSLATAGLSGELFF. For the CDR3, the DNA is TGTGCCAGCAGTTTAGCTACTGCAGGGCTGTCCGGGGAGCTGTTTTTT.

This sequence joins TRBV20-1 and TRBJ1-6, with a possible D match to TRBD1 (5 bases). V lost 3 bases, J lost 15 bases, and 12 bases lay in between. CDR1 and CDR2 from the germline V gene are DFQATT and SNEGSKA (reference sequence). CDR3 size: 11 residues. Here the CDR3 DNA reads TGCAGTGCTAGGGGGCTCGGGTACCTCCACTTT. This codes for CSARGLGYLHF.